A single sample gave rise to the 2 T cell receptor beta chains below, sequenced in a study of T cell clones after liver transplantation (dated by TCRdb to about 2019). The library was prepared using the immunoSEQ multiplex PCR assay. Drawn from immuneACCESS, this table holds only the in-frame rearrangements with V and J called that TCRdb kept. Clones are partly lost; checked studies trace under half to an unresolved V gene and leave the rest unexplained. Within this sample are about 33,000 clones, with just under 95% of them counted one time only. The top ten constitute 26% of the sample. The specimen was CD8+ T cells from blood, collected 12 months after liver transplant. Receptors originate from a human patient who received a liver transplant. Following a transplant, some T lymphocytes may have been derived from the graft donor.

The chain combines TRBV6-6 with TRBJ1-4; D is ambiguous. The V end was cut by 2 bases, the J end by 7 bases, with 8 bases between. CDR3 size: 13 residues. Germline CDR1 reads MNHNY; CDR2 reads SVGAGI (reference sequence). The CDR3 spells CASSYAGGEKLFF. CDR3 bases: TGTGCCAGCAGTTACGCAGGAGGTGAAAAACTGTTTTTT.

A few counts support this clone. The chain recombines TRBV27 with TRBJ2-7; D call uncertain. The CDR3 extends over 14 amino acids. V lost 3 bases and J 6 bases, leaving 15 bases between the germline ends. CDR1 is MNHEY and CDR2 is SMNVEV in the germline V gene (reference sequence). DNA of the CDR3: TGTGCCAGCAGTTTCGCTCCCCGACCCCTCGAGCAGTACTTC. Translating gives CASSFAPRPLEQYF.